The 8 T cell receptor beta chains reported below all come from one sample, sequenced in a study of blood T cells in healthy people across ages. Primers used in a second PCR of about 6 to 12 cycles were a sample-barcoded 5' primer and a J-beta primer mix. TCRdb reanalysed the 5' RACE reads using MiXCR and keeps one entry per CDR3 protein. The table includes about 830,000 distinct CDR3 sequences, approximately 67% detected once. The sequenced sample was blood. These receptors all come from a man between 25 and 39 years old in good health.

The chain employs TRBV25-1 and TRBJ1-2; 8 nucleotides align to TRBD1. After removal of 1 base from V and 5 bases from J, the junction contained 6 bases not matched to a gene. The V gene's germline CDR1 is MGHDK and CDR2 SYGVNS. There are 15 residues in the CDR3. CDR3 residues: CASSESDRARYGYTF. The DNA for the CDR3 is TGTGCCAGCAGTGAATCGGACAGGGCTCGATATGGCTACACCTTC.

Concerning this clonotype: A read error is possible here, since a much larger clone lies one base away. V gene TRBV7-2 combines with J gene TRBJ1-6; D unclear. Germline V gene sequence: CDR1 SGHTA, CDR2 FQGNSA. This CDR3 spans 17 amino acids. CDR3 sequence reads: CASSLDIFSSYNPPLHF. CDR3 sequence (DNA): TGTGCCAGCAGCTTAGACATTTTCAGCTCCTATAATCCACCCCTCCACTTT.

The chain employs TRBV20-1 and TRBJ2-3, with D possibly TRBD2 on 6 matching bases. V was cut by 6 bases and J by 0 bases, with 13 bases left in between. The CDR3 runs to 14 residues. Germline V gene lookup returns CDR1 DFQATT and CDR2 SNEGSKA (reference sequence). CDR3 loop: CSAKAGLSTDTQYF. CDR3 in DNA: TGCAGTGCGAAAGCGGGCCTGAGCACAGATACGCAGTATTTT.

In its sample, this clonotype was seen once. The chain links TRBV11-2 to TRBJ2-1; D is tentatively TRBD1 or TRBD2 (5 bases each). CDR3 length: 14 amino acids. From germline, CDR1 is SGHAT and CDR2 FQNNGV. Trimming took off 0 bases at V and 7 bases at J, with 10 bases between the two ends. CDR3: CASSLDGTSNEQFF. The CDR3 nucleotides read TGTGCCAGCAGCTTAGATGGGACGTCGAATGAGCAGTTCTTC.

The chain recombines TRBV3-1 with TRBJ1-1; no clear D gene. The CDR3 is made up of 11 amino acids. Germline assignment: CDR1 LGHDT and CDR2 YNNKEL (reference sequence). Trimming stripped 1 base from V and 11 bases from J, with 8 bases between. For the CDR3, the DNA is TGTGCCAGCAGCCAAGGGAGGTGGGCTTTCTTT. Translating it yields CASSQGRWAFF.

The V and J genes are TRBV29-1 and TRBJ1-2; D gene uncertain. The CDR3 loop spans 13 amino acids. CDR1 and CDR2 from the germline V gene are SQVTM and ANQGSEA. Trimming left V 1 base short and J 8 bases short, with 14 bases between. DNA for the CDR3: TGCAGCGTTGAAGGTAGGATGGGCGGAGGCTACACCTTC. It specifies CSVEGRMGGGYTF.

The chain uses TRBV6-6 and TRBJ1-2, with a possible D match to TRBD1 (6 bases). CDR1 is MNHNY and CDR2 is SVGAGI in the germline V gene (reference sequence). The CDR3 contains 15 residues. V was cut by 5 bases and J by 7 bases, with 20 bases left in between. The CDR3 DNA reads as TGTGCCAGCAGTCAGGACCTACAGGGTGGCGCTGGCTACACCTTC. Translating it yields CASSQDLQGGAGYTF.

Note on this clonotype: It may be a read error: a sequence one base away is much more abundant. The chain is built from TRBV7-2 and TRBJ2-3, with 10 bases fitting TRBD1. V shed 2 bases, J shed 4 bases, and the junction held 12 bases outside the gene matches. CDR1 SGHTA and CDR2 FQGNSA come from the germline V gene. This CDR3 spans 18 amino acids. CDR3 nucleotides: TGTGCCAGCAGCTTAACCCCTGACAGGGGGCGAGGCGCAGATACGCAGTATTTT. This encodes CASSLTPDRGRGADTQYF.